Below are 30 T cell receptor beta chains sequenced from a single sample in a study of shared clonotypes between healthy human individuals. Measured with immunoSEQ multiplex PCR; TCRdb has only the in-frame clones, and not every one. The table has more than 2,000,000 clones, 80% to 95% seen once. Sequenced input: naive CD4+ T cells from PBMCs. The sample's subset: CD45RA+ positively selected. The receptors were sampled from a man between 18 and 29 years old in good health. Some clones in this sample may be carry-over from other donors' samples.

As regards this clone: The sample holds other DNA sequences that translate to the same CDR3. J is TRBJ1-3 and V is TRBV9; the D is unclear. In germline, CDR1 is SGDLS, CDR2 YYNGEE. The CDR3 spans 13 residues. V was shortened by 3 bases and J by 0 bases, with 4 bases between the two germline ends. The DNA of the CDR3 is TGTGCCAGCAGCGCTAGCTCTGGAAACACCATATATTTT. It specifies CASSASSGNTIYF.

This clone was observed a single time. The junction differs from germline at one of its ends, possibly a read error. V gene TRBV11-1 combines with J gene TRBJ2-7, with D possibly matching TRBD2 (5 bases). The CDR3 spans 12 residues. Germline CDR1 and CDR2: SGHAT and FQDESV (reference sequence). This chain's CDR3 is CASRRVERLYHF. In DNA form, the CDR3 reads TGTGCCAGCAGGCGGGTAGAGAGACTTTACCACTTC.

This chain connects TRBV7-2 to TRBJ2-5; the match to TRBD2 covers 7 bases. The CDR3 runs 13 residues. Germline lookup yields CDR1 SGHTA and CDR2 FQGNSA. V shed 5 bases and J 5 bases; nucleotides not matched to a gene: 5. The CDR3 protein is CASSLKRDETQYF. For the CDR3, the DNA is TGTGCCAGCAGCCTTAAGCGGGATGAGACCCAGTACTTC.

V is TRBV5-4 and J is TRBJ2-2; D possibly uses TRBD1 or TRBD2 (6 bases each). The CDR3 is 15 amino acids. V lost 1 base and J lost 6, with 13 bases in between. Germline lookup yields CDR1 SGHNT and CDR2 YYREEE (reference sequence). The DNA of the CDR3 is TGTGCCAGCAGCTTGTATGATCGGGGGCCCGGGGAGCTGTTTTTT. This codes for CASSLYDRGPGELFF.

The chain couples TRBV6-1 to TRBJ1-5, with D maybe TRBD1 (6 bases). This CDR3 is 16 amino acids long. V lost 2 bases and J 4 bases, leaving 15 bases between the germline ends. Germline V lookup: CDR1 MNHNS, CDR2 SASEGT. CDR3 loop: CASSESNRVGNQPQHF. Here the CDR3 DNA reads TGTGCCAGCAGTGAATCTAACAGGGTAGGGAATCAGCCCCAGCATTTT.

V and J are TRBV29-1 and TRBJ1-3; possibly TRBD1 for D (5 bases). Trimming pared 4 bases from V and 0 bases from J, leaving 16 bases between. The CDR3 consists of 16 residues. CDR1 and CDR2 from the germline V gene are SQVTM and ANQGSEA. CDR3 sequence (DNA): TGCAGCGTTGTAGGGGACGCAGGAACCTCTGGAAACACCATATATTTT. Translated, it gives CSVVGDAGTSGNTIYF.

CDR3 nucleotides: TGTGCCAGTACGAAGCTCCTTTCTCTTACAAGCTGGGACACCGGGGAGCTGTTTTTT. Protein: CASTKLLSLTSWDTGELFF. The chain recombines TRBV19 with TRBJ2-2; no clear D gene. The V gene lost 7 bases and the J gene lost 3 bases, with 27 bases spanning the gap. This CDR3 has 19 residues. The V gene's germline CDR1 is LNHDA and CDR2 SQIVND (reference sequence).

This chain connects TRBV2 to TRBJ2-7; D possibly corresponds to TRBD1 (6 bases). The CDR3 runs 14 residues. Per germline, CDR1 SNHLY and CDR2 FYNNEI. V lost 4 bases to trimming and J lost 7 bases, with 17 bases between them. CDR3 residues: CASSGQGMFGEQYF. DNA for the CDR3: TGTGCCAGCAGTGGGCAGGGGATGTTTGGGGAGCAGTACTTC.

V is TRBV30 and J is TRBJ1-4; 8 positions match TRBD1. This CDR3 is 15 amino acids long. The V gene end was trimmed by 8 bases and the J gene end by 5 bases; junction bases not matched to a gene: 13. CDR1 is GTSNPN and CDR2 is SVGIG in the germline V gene (reference sequence). The CDR3 loop reads CAATGTGAQNEKLFF. The CDR3 DNA sequence: TGTGCCGCTACCGGGACAGGAGCCCAAAATGAAAAACTGTTTTTT.

The CDR3 nucleotides are TGTGCCAGCACAATAGGTGGGGTCCGGAACTACGAGCAGTACTTC. Encoded protein: CASTIGGVRNYEQYF. J is TRBJ2-7 and V is TRBV28, with D unclear. Trimming shortened V by 7 bases and J by 3 bases, and 19 bases separated the two germline ends. The CDR3 is made up of 15 amino acids. Germline values: CDR1 MDHEN, CDR2 SYDVKM. The whole variable domain, filled in from reference TRBV28 and TRBJ2-7, reads DVKVTQSSRYLVKRTGEKVFLECVQDMDHENMFWYRQDPGLGLRLIYFSYDVKMKEKGDIPEGYSVSREKKERFSLILESASTNQTSMYLCASTIGGVRNYEQYFGPGTRLTVT.

V gene TRBV2 combines with J gene TRBJ2-5; D may correspond to TRBD1 or TRBD2 (5 bases each). The CDR3 covers 14 residues. The V end was cut by 4 bases, the J end by 4 bases, with 13 bases between. CDR1 is SNHLY and CDR2 is FYNNEI in the germline V gene. The CDR3 sequence is CASSGGSGRETQYF. The CDR3 nucleotides are TGTGCCAGCAGTGGGGGGTCAGGGAGAGAGACCCAGTACTTC. The full variable domain, rest sourced from reference TRBV2 and TRBJ2-5, is EPEVTQTPSHQVTQMGQEVILRCVPISNHLYFYWYRQILGQKVEFLVSFYNNEISEKSEIFDDQFSVERPDGSNFTLKIRSTKLEDSAMYFCASSGGSGRETQYFGPGTRLLVL.

The V gene is TRBV5-8, the J gene TRBJ2-7, with a weak D call TRBD2 (6 bases). Trimming stripped 4 bases from V and 0 bases from J, with 20 bases between. The germline V gene has CDR1 SGHTS and CDR2 YDEGEE. The CDR3 is made up of 17 amino acids. The DNA for the CDR3 is TGTGCCAGCAGCCGAGGTGGAGGGCGACTGAACTCCTACGAGCAGTACTTC. Translation: CASSRGGGRLNSYEQYF.

The rearrangement joins TRBV7-9 to TRBJ1-1; TRBD1 matches at 7 bases. The junction had 9 bases not matched to a gene; V was cut back by 5 bases and J by 0 bases. The CDR3 length is 16 residues. Germline V CDR1 and CDR2: SEHNR, FQNEAQ (reference sequence). Written as DNA, the CDR3 is TGTGCCAGCAGCCCCCGGGACAGCACTCTGAACACTGAAGCTTTCTTT. Translating it yields CASSPRDSTLNTEAFF. The whole variable domain, remainder taken from reference TRBV7-9 and TRBJ1-1, is DTGVSQNPRHKITKRGQNVTFRCDPISEHNRLYWYRQTLGQGPEFLTYFQNEAQLEKSRLLSDRFSAERPKGSFSTLEIQRTEQGDSAMYLCASSPRDSTLNTEAFFGQGTRLTVV.

The chain joins TRBV7-2 to TRBJ1-2, with 7 positions matching TRBD1. The CDR3 has 15 residues. In germline, CDR1 is SGHTA, CDR2 FQGNSA. V shed 5 bases and J 2 bases; nucleotides not matched to a gene: 8. CDR3 sequence (DNA): TGTGCCAGCAGCCTCGGACCGGGACAGAACTATGGCTACACCTTC. Translating gives CASSLGPGQNYGYTF.

The count of this clone is one. This chain connects TRBV19 to TRBJ1-2, with D possibly TRBD1 on 5 matching bases. Trimming pared 2 bases from V and 5 bases from J, leaving 15 bases between. The CDR3 totals 15 residues. CDR1 is LNHDA, CDR2 SQIVND, per germline (reference sequence). CDR3 protein: CASSIKGRELYGYTF. CDR3 DNA: TGTGCCAGTAGTATAAAGGGCAGGGAGTTGTATGGCTACACCTTC.

The CDR3 DNA follows: TGTGCCAGCAGGGGACTAGCGGGAGGGCCGTCGAGCTCCTACAATGAGCAGTTCTTC. Translated: CASRGLAGGPSSSYNEQFF. The chain has TRBV2 and TRBJ2-1; the match to TRBD2 covers 16 bases. The CDR3 is 19 residues long. V was pared by 6 bases and J by 0 bases, with 8 bases of the junction left unmatched. CDR1 and CDR2 from the germline V gene are SNHLY and FYNNEI. The full variable domain, with the rest looked up from reference TRBV2 and TRBJ2-1, is EPEVTQTPSHQVTQMGQEVILRCVPISNHLYFYWYRQILGQKVEFLVSFYNNEISEKSEIFDDQFSVERPDGSNFTLKIRSTKLEDSAMYFCASRGLAGGPSSSYNEQFFGPGTRLTVL.

The rearrangement joins TRBV19 to TRBJ1-3, with a possible D match to TRBD1 (5 bases). The CDR3 runs to 13 residues. With 11 bases removed from V and 2 bases from J, the gap between germline ends came to 13 bases. Germline V lookup: CDR1 LNHDA, CDR2 SQIVND (reference sequence). The CDR3 region has the DNA TGTGCCGCCGGGGCAGATCCTGGAAACACCATATATTTT. The encoded protein is CAAGADPGNTIYF.

The chain couples TRBV6-1 to TRBJ2-3; D may match TRBD1 or TRBD2 (6 bases each). Looked up from germline, CDR1 is MNHNS and CDR2 is SASEGT. The V gene lost 1 base and the J gene lost 2 bases, with 13 bases spanning the gap. The length of the CDR3 is 16 residues. CDR3: CASSEVGGGYTDTQYF. The CDR3 DNA reads as TGTGCCAGCAGTGAAGTAGGAGGGGGGTACACAGATACGCAGTATTTT.

J is TRBJ1-1 and V is TRBV19, with D uncertain. The V end lost 2 bases, the J end lost 0 bases, and 19 bases lay between the germline ends. The CDR3 spans 18 residues. Germline V lookup: CDR1 LNHDA, CDR2 SQIVND (reference sequence). The CDR3 loop is CASSIRPDLKTMNTEAFF. CDR3 bases: TGTGCCAGTAGTATACGACCGGACCTAAAAACCATGAACACTGAAGCTTTCTTT.

The chain uses TRBV9 and TRBJ1-5; no firm D call. The length of the CDR3 is 14 residues. V was trimmed by 0 bases and J by 6 bases, leaving 10 bases between them. Per the germline V gene, CDR1 is SGDLS and CDR2 is YYNGEE. The CDR3 DNA follows: TGTGCCAGCAGCGTAGAAGGAGGTCGTCAGCCCCAGCATTTT. It yields the protein CASSVEGGRQPQHF.

This sequence joins TRBV6-1 and TRBJ2-7; 7 positions agree with TRBD1. This CDR3 has 14 residues. Germline-derived CDR1 and CDR2 are MNHNS and SASEGT. V lost 4 bases to trimming and J lost 5 bases; unmatched junction nucleotides: 8. The CDR3 sequence: CASSVRGRADEQYF. CDR3 in DNA: TGTGCCAGCAGTGTAAGGGGGCGCGCCGACGAGCAGTACTTC.

V is TRBV6-5 and J is TRBJ1-1; D ambiguous. This CDR3 region has 15 residues. V lost 2 bases to trimming and J lost 0 bases, with 10 bases between them. Germline assignment: CDR1 MNHEY and CDR2 SVGAGI. The CDR3 spells CASSYRTAVNTEAFF. CDR3 DNA sequence: TGTGCCAGCAGTTACAGAACCGCGGTGAACACTGAAGCTTTCTTT.

This chain links TRBV28 with TRBJ2-7, with TRBD1 as a possible D gene (5 bases). Germline V gives CDR1 MDHEN, CDR2 SYDVKM. The V gene lost 7 bases and the J gene lost 4 bases, with 17 bases spanning the gap. The CDR3 contains 14 residues. In nucleotides, the CDR3 is TGTGCCAGCACCCCCCTCCGTAGGGGATACGAGCAGTACTTC. It encodes CASTPLRRGYEQYF.

This clone was counted once. One junction end disagrees with the germline gene, perhaps due to a read error. V usage is TRBV6-6 and J usage is TRBJ1-1; no clear D. CDR1 is MNHNY, CDR2 SVGAGI, per germline (reference sequence). The CDR3 runs 16 residues. CDR3 in amino acids: CASSHSQMRLNTEAFF. The CDR3 bases are TGTGCCAGCAGTCACTCCCAGATGAGGCTGAACACTGAAGCTTTCTTT.

The V gene is TRBV6-6, the J gene TRBJ1-1; perhaps TRBD1 as D (5 bases). The germline V gene encodes CDR1 MNHNY and CDR2 SVGAGI (reference sequence). Trimming cost V 6 bases and J 1 base, with 15 bases left between them. The CDR3 is made up of 15 amino acids. CDR3 coding DNA: TGTGCCAGCAGACCTACCCTGACAGCGAACACTGAAGCTTTCTTT. The encoded protein is CASRPTLTANTEAFF.

V gene TRBV28 combines with J gene TRBJ2-7; D gene uncertain. CDR3 size: 13 residues. V was clipped by 5 bases and J by 7 bases, with 15 bases between them. Germline V gene data show CDR1 as MDHEN and CDR2 as SYDVKM. Here the CDR3 reads CASSPYTLEEQYF. The CDR3 DNA reads TGTGCCAGCAGTCCGTACACCCTGGAAGAGCAGTACTTC.

The gene calls are TRBV5-1 and TRBJ2-7; D uncertain. The CDR3 loop spans 14 amino acids. Trimming cost V 1 base and J 9 bases, with 17 bases left between them. Germline V lookup: CDR1 SGHRS, CDR2 YFSETQ. The CDR3 DNA reads TGCGCCAGCAGCTTGATTGAGGCGGAAAGTGCGCAGTACTTC. This gives the protein CASSLIEAESAQYF.

The rearrangement joins TRBV11-1 to TRBJ1-1; 7 bases are a match to TRBD1. This CDR3 is 15 amino acids long. Germline V lookup: CDR1 SGHAT, CDR2 FQDESV (reference sequence). V dropped 6 bases and J dropped 0; count of bases not matched to a gene: 7. The CDR3 loop reads CASSWMGQLNTEAFF. CDR3 coding DNA: TGTGCCAGCAGTTGGATGGGACAGTTGAACACTGAAGCTTTCTTT.

The CDR3 loop is CASSLQTGPYEQYF. The CDR3 nucleotides read TGTGCCAGCAGCTTGCAGACGGGGCCCTACGAGCAGTACTTC. The chain uses TRBV5-5 and TRBJ2-7; D is perhaps TRBD1 or TRBD2 (5 bases each). The CDR3 spans 14 residues. CDR1 and CDR2 (germline): SGHKS, YYEKEE (reference sequence). V gave up 1 base and J gave up 2 bases, with 10 bases separating them.

The V and J genes are TRBV9 and TRBJ1-4, with D tentatively TRBD1 (5 bases). V lost 4 bases, J lost 7 bases, and 17 bases lay in between. The germline CDR1 and CDR2 sequences are SGDLS and YYNGEE. The CDR3 is 15 amino acids. Here the CDR3 DNA reads TGTGCCAGCAGCACCCAAACCGGGACCTTTGAAAAACTGTTTTTT. Translated, it gives CASSTQTGTFEKLFF.